Here is one T cell receptor (beta chain) with its context. Antigen unknown. Each CDR3 protein is one row after TCRdb ran MiXCR on the 5' RACE reads. The data hold some 660,000 distinct CDR3 sequences, with around 8.6% observed a single time. The sample is drawn from a study of identical twins. Findings and caveats of the study: It was cross-sectional statistical analysis, not following the same donors, that the conclusions relied on. Shared out-of-frame alpha sequences (those common to twins) showed excess low generation probability. The more abundant beta clonotypes in cord blood had fewer insertions, and memory repertoires did not show this.

This CDR3 has 15 amino acids. Germline trimming cut 8 bases from V and 1 base from J; bases unmatched to any gene: 4. CDR1 is SNHLY, CDR2 FYNNEI, per germline. A further study also used this sample, focusing on yellow fever vaccine responses in identical twins.

Sequencing was done on a sample of PBMCs. The sequence was obtained from a young woman in good health. The V gene is TRBV2, the J gene TRBJ2-3, with 12 bases matching TRBD2. The CDR3 loop is CASAPSGRGTDTQYF. In DNA form, the CDR3 reads TGTGCCAGCGCGCCTAGCGGGAGGGGCACAGATACGCAGTATTTT.